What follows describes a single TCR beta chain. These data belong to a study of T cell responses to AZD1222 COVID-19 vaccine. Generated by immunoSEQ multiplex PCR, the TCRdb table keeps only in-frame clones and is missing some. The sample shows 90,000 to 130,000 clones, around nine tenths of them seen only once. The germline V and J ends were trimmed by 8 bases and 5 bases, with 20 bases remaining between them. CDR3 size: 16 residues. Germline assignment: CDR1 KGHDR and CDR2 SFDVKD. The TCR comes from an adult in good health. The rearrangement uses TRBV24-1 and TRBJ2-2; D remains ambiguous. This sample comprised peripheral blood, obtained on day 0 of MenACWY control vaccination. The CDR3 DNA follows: TGTGCCACCACCGATAGAGGTAACACGGTTACCGGGGAGCTGTTTTTT. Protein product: CATTDRGNTVTGELFF.